One TCR beta chain is described in this entry. These data are taken from a study of shared clonotypes between healthy human individuals. Germline lookup yields CDR1 MNHEY and CDR2 SVGAGI. This CDR3 comprises 16 residues. Germline trimming cut 0 bases from V and 4 bases from J; bases unmatched to any gene: 3. Profiled with immunoSEQ multiplex PCR; TCRdb holds only in-frame clones, not every one. The sample yields around 2.5 million clones, approximately 94% seen once. This chain connects TRBV6-5 to TRBJ2-5, with 12 bases aligning to TRBD1. The clonotype was recovered from a man between 18 and 29 years old in good health. Some clones in this sample may be carry-over from other donors' samples. Sequences were obtained from naive CD4+ T cells from PBMCs. Subset indicated: CD45RA+ positively selected. This chain's CDR3 is CASSYSGTGGGETQYF. CDR3 nucleotide sequence: TGTGCCAGCAGTTACTCCGGGACAGGGGGCGGAGAGACCCAGTACTTC.